The entry below describes one T cell receptor beta chain. The antigen remains unidentified. Germline CDR1 and CDR2: SGHRS and YFSETQ. The CDR3 consists of 15 residues. The ends were cut back, 0 bases at V and 4 bases at J, with 12 bases in the middle. Researchers took RNA transcripts and amplified the TCR beta CDR3 regions from them. Using the HTBI primer set, a first-round RT-PCR was run on the TCR CDR3. TCRdb used MiXCR to reprocess the multiplex PCR reads, holding one entry per CDR3 protein. The sample records about 600,000 distinct CDR3 sequences, approximately 15% being singletons. Exclusions: uncontrolled infection, other autoimmune disease, pregnancy, lactation. About 10 ml fresh peripheral blood yielded the PBMCs. The sample is drawn from a study of T cells in Graves' hyperthyroidism and ophthalmopathy. Findings of the study overall: Among clonotypes expanded in thyroid above 0.001, most were also found in blood. Model output signaled ophthalmopathy a median about 6.3 months ahead of onset.

This chain uses TRBV5-1 with TRBJ2-3; tentative D call: TRBD2 (7 bases). The clonotype originates from a woman aged 18 to 35 with Graves' ophthalmopathy. Sequenced sample: blood. In DNA form, the CDR3 reads TGCGCCAGCAGCTTGGTGCAGGGGAGGGCAGATACGCAGTATTTT. Protein: CASSLVQGRADTQYF.